The 20 T cell receptor beta chains below were found in one sample sequenced in a study of beta chain features in type 1 diabetes. Every isolated RNA sample was fully reverse transcribed, so sequencing captured expressed TCRB transcripts. Profiling relied on immunoSEQ multiplex PCR, and the TCRdb table lists in-frame clones only, not all of them. The profile covers approximately 40,000 clones, with approximately 49% appearing a single time and 0.25% taken by the ten largest. Material for sequencing was stem cell memory CD4+ T cells from blood. The receptors here all came from a woman aged 30 to 39 in good health.

The chain uses TRBV11-2 and TRBJ1-2, with unresolved D. The length of the CDR3 is 12 residues. V lost 3 bases and J 8 bases, leaving 10 bases between the germline ends. Germline V lookup: CDR1 SGHAT, CDR2 FQNNGV. CDR3 bases: TGTGCCAGCAGCTTTGAGGGCGACGGCTACACCTTC. Translated, it gives CASSFEGDGYTF.

There are a few counts of this clone. CDR3 nucleotide sequence: TGTGCCAGCAGCATTTACAGGGAGTTTGCCTACAATGAGCAGTTCTTC. As protein: CASSIYREFAYNEQFF. The V call is TRBV5-4, the J call TRBJ2-1; TRBD1 is a possible D gene (6 bases). V was shortened by 4 bases and J by 2 bases, with 16 bases between the two germline ends. Germline V gene lookup returns CDR1 SGHNT and CDR2 YYREEE (reference sequence). The CDR3 has 16 residues.

This clone was found a few times. This rearrangement joins TRBV6-6 to TRBJ2-3, with 8 positions matching TRBD2. V was pared by 5 bases and J by 10 bases, with 5 bases of the junction left unmatched. Germline V gene data show CDR1 as MNHNY and CDR2 as SVGAGI (reference sequence). This CDR3 spans 12 amino acids. CDR3 residues: CASSATSAPQYF. DNA for the CDR3: TGTGCCAGCAGTGCGACTAGCGCCCCGCAGTATTTT.

The sample holds a few counts of this clone. The rearrangement links TRBV28 to TRBJ2-5; 10 positions agree with TRBD2. Germline CDR1 and CDR2: MDHEN and SYDVKM. This CDR3 is 16 amino acids long. After removal of 2 bases from V and 5 bases from J, the junction contained 8 bases not matched to a gene. The CDR3 loop reads CASSLGTSAPGETQYF. The CDR3 nucleotides are TGTGCCAGCAGTTTAGGGACTAGCGCCCCGGGGGAGACCCAGTACTTC.

This clone occurred many times. The chain carries TRBV7-9 and TRBJ2-3; D is possibly TRBD2 (6 bases). This CDR3 contains 16 residues. The V end lost 5 bases, the J end lost 3 bases, and 18 bases lay between the germline ends. Germline V gene lookup returns CDR1 SEHNR and CDR2 FQNEAQ (reference sequence). The CDR3 coding sequence is TGTGCCAGCAGCCCGCCCTCCGGCGGGGTAACAGATACGCAGTATTTT. Translating gives CASSPPSGGVTDTQYF.

The chain combines TRBV7-9 with TRBJ2-2; TRBD2 is a possible D gene (5 bases). From germline, CDR1 is SEHNR and CDR2 FQNEAQ (reference sequence). This CDR3 contains 15 residues. The germline V and J ends were trimmed by 3 bases and 0 bases, with 8 bases remaining between them. The CDR3 sequence is CASSLRAANTGELFF. CDR3 nucleotides: TGTGCCAGCAGCTTGAGGGCCGCGAACACCGGGGAGCTGTTTTTT.

In its sample, this clone was seen a few times. The chain carries TRBV7-8 and TRBJ2-3; tentatively, D is TRBD2 (7 bases). Germline CDR1 is SGHVS and CDR2 is FQNEAQ. The CDR3 consists of 14 residues. The V end lost 5 bases, the J end lost 4 bases, and 13 bases lay between the germline ends. CDR3 coding DNA: TGTGCCAGCAGCCCAAGGGGGGGATCAGATACGCAGTATTTT. Translated, it gives CASSPRGGSDTQYF.

The V and J genes are TRBV29-1 and TRBJ2-7; 10 bases line up with TRBD2. Germline V gene sequence: CDR1 SQVTM, CDR2 ANQGSEA. The J segment lost 5 bases and the V segment lost 5 bases, leaving 9 bases of the junction unmatched. The CDR3 is 14 amino acids. The CDR3 DNA follows: TGCAGCGTTTTAAAGCGGGAGGGTTCCAACGAGCAGTACTTC. Its translation: CSVLKREGSNEQYF.

The chain employs TRBV11-1 and TRBJ2-1; no clear D gene. V was pared by 4 bases and J by 8 bases, with 9 bases between. The CDR3 sequence is 12 residues long. Germline CDR1 is SGHAT and CDR2 is FQDESV (reference sequence). The DNA of the CDR3 is TGTGCCAGCAGCTCGCTTCGGTATGAGCAGTTCTTC. Residues: CASSSLRYEQFF.

V gene TRBV7-3 combines with J gene TRBJ2-6, with D perhaps TRBD1 (5 bases). The CDR3 is 15 amino acids. V gave up 5 bases and J gave up 0 bases, with 8 bases separating them. Germline V gene data show CDR1 as SGHTA and CDR2 as FQGTGA. CDR3 amino acids: CASSTDSSGANVLTF. The DNA for the CDR3 is TGTGCCAGCAGCACAGACAGCTCTGGGGCCAACGTCCTGACTTTC.

V and J are TRBV10-3 and TRBJ1-2, with a possible D match to TRBD1 (5 bases). In germline, CDR1 is ENHRY, CDR2 SYGVKD. The V gene lost 1 base and the J gene lost 10 bases, with 19 bases spanning the gap. The CDR3 contains 15 residues. CDR3 in DNA: TGTGCCATCAGTGAGTGGGGAAAAGGTTTAGGGGTCTACACCTTC. Protein sequence: CAISEWGKGLGVYTF.

This clone showed up just once. The rearrangement links TRBV9 to TRBJ2-3, with TRBD1 matching over 7 bases. The J segment lost 3 bases and the V segment lost 3 bases, leaving 13 bases of the junction unmatched. Germline V CDR1 and CDR2: SGDLS, YYNGEE. This CDR3 contains 17 residues. The DNA for the CDR3 is TGTGCCAGCAGCGCGAAAAGACAGGGAGTGGGTACAGATACGCAGTATTTT. It translates to CASSAKRQGVGTDTQYF.

This clone was observed a few times. The chain joins TRBV7-3 to TRBJ2-1; 12 bases are a match to TRBD2. The CDR3 is made up of 17 amino acids. Trimming at V came to 5 bases and at J to 2 bases, leaving 7 bases not matched to a gene. Germline-derived CDR1 and CDR2 are SGHTA and FQGTGA. The CDR3 region is CASSPQSSGRAYNEQFF. The CDR3 region has the DNA TGTGCCAGCAGCCCACAGTCTAGCGGGAGGGCCTACAATGAGCAGTTCTTC.

This clone was detected a few times. The rearrangement uses TRBV2 and TRBJ2-7; tentative D call: TRBD2 (6 bases). Germline CDR1 SNHLY, CDR2 FYNNEI. V was clipped by 3 bases and J by 4 bases, with 19 bases between them. The CDR3 is 16 amino acids. The CDR3 DNA sequence: TGTGCCAGCAGTGAGGGTCGGGGGACGGATGGTTACGAGCAGTACTTC. The encoded protein is CASSEGRGTDGYEQYF. Together with reference TRBV2 and TRBJ2-7, the CDR3 gives the full variable domain: EPEVTQTPSHQVTQMGQEVILRCVPISNHLYFYWYRQILGQKVEFLVSFYNNEISEKSEIFDDQFSVERPDGSNFTLKIRSTKLEDSAMYFCASSEGRGTDGYEQYFGPGTRLTVT.

The chain uses TRBV7-2 and TRBJ2-5; D is perhaps TRBD2 (6 bases). The CDR3 length is 15 residues. Germline V gives CDR1 SGHTA, CDR2 FQGNSA. Trimming cost V 1 base and J 5 bases, with 14 bases left between them. The CDR3 loop is CASSLGAGGIETQYF. As DNA, the CDR3 is TGTGCCAGCAGCTTAGGAGCCGGGGGAATCGAGACCCAGTACTTC.

CDR3 sequence (DNA): TGTGCCAGCAGCGTAGGTCGGTTTTCCTCCTACAATGAGCAGTTCTTC. Translated: CASSVGRFSSYNEQFF. The chain links TRBV9 to TRBJ2-1; no definite D call. The ends were cut back, 0 bases at V and 0 bases at J, with 10 bases in the middle. The CDR3 has 16 residues. CDR1 and CDR2 from the germline V gene are SGDLS and YYNGEE.

This clone has just a few counts. This rearrangement joins TRBV28 to TRBJ2-1; D perhaps matches TRBD1 (6 bases). The ends were cut back, 5 bases at V and 7 bases at J, with 24 bases in the middle. Germline loops: CDR1 MDHEN, CDR2 SYDVKM. This CDR3 has 17 amino acids. CDR3 sequence: CASSDPRGAVRGNEQFF. CDR3 DNA sequence: TGTGCCAGCAGTGACCCACGGGGCGCGGTTAGGGGGAATGAGCAGTTCTTC.

This clone was picked up one time. The chain uses TRBV11-2 and TRBJ2-1, with a weak D call TRBD1 (5 bases). The V end was cut by 1 base, the J end by 2 bases, with 12 bases between. This CDR3 is 16 amino acids long. Germline V gene sequence: CDR1 SGHAT, CDR2 FQNNGV. The CDR3: CASSLVLTEAYNEQFF. The DNA for the CDR3 is TGTGCCAGCAGCTTAGTATTGACAGAGGCCTACAATGAGCAGTTCTTC.

The chain couples TRBV5-1 to TRBJ2-1; 8 nucleotides align to TRBD1. The CDR3 has 16 residues. From germline, CDR1 is SGHRS and CDR2 YFSETQ. V shed 3 bases and J 2 bases; nucleotides not matched to a gene: 7. As DNA, the CDR3 is TGCGCCAGCAGCTACTATGACAGGGGTGCCTACAATGAGCAGTTCTTC. It specifies CASSYYDRGAYNEQFF.

The rearrangement links TRBV4-1 to TRBJ2-1; 13 nucleotides line up with TRBD2. V was clipped by 3 bases and J by 7 bases; unmatched bases: 9. CDR3 length equals 17 residues. CDR1 is MGHRA, CDR2 YSYEKL, per germline. The CDR3 here is CASSQAQLAGGRNEQFF. The DNA for the CDR3 is TGCGCCAGCAGCCAGGCCCAACTAGCGGGAGGGCGGAATGAGCAGTTCTTC.